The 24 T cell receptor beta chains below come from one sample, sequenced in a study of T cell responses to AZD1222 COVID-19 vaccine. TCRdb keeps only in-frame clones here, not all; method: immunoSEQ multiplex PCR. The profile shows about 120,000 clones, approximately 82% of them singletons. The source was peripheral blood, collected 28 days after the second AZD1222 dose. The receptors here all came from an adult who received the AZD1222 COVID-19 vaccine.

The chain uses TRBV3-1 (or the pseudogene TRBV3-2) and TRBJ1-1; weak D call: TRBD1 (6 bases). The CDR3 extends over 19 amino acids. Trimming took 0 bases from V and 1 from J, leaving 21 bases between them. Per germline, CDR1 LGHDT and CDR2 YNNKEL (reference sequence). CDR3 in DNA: TGTGCCAGCAGCCAAGATGGCACGGGGGGCTTTCGCGGGAACACTGAAGCTTTCTTT. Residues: CASSQDGTGGFRGNTEAFF.

The CDR3 bases are TGCGCCAGCAGTCAGAGTCGGGGGGTGCGCACCGGGGAGCTGTTTTTT. Translation gives CASSQSRGVRTGELFF. The chain is built from TRBV5-1 and TRBJ2-2; TRBD2 matches at 7 bases. Germline trimming cut 5 bases from V and 4 bases from J; bases unmatched to any gene: 11. The CDR3 consists of 16 residues. From germline, CDR1 is SGHRS and CDR2 YFSETQ.

The CDR3 DNA is TGTGCCAGCACCCCTGCGGACCGAACTAACTATGGCTACACCTTC. It yields the protein CASTPADRTNYGYTF. This chain connects TRBV27 to TRBJ1-2; D call uncertain. The CDR3 totals 15 residues. Germline V gene lookup returns CDR1 MNHEY and CDR2 SMNVEV (reference sequence). V lost 7 bases and J 0 bases, leaving 15 bases between the germline ends.

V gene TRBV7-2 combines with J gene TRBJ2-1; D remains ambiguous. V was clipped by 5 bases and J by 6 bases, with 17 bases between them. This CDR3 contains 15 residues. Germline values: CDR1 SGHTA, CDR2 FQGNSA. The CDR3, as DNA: TGTGCCAGCAGCCCCAGAATGACCTCGGGCAATGAGCAGTTCTTC. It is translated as CASSPRMTSGNEQFF.

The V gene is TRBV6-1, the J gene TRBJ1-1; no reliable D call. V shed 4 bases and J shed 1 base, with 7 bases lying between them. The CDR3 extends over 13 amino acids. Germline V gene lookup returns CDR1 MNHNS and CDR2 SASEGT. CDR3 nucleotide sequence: TGTGCCAGCAGTGGCCGGACGAACACTGAAGCTTTCTTT. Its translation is CASSGRTNTEAFF.

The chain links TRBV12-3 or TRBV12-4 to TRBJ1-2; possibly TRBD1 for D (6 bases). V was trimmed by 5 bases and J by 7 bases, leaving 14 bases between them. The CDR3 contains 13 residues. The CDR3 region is CASSRGALGGYTF. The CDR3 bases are TGTGCCAGCAGTAGGGGGGCTCTTGGTGGCTACACCTTC.

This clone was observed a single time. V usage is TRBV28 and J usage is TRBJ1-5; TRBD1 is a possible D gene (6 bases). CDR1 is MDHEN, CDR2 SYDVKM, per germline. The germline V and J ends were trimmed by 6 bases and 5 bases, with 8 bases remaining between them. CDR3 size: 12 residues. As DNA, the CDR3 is TGTGCCAGCAGCACAGGGTATCAGCCCCAGCATTTT. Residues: CASSTGYQPQHF.

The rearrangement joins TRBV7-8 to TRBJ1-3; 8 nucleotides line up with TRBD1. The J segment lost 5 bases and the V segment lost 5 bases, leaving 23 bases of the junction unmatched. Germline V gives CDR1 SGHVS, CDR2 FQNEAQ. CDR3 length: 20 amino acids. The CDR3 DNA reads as TGTGCCAGCAGCGACAGGGGCCACGACTTACCTTCGCTTGATCGAAACACCATATATTTT. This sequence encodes CASSDRGHDLPSLDRNTIYF.

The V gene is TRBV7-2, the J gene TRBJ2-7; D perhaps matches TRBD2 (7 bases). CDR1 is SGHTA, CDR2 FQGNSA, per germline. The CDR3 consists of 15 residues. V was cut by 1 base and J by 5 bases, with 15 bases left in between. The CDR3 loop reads CASSLGRGAQHEQYF. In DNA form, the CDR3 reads TGTGCCAGCAGCTTAGGACGGGGGGCGCAACACGAGCAGTACTTC.

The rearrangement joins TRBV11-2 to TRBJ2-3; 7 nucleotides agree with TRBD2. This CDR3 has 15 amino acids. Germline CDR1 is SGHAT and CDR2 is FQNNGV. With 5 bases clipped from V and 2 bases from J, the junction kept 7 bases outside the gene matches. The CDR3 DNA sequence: TGTGCCAGCAGCCAAAACAGCGGGGTCACAGATACGCAGTATTTT. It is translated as CASSQNSGVTDTQYF.

The CDR3: CASSPVRITTSYNEQFF. The CDR3, as DNA: TGTGCCAGCAGCCCCGTTAGAATAACTACCTCCTACAATGAGCAGTTCTTC. The chain is built from TRBV5-5 and TRBJ2-1; D call uncertain. Germline-derived CDR1 and CDR2 are SGHKS and YYEKEE (reference sequence). Trimming left V 4 bases short and J 0 bases short, with 17 bases between. The CDR3 covers 17 residues.

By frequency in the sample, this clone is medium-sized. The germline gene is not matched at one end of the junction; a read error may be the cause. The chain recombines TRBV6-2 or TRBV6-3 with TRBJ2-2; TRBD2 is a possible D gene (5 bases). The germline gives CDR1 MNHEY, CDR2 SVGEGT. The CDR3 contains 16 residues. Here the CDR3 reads CASSYYVGVQTGELFF. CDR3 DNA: TGTGCCAGCAGCTACTACGTCGGGGTTCAGACCGGGGAGCTGTTTTTT.

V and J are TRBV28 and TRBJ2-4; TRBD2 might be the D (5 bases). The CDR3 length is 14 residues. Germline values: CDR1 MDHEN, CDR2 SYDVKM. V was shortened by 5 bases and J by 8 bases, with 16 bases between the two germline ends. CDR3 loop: CASSPTKTTYIQYF. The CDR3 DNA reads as TGTGCCAGCAGTCCCACAAAGACTACTTACATTCAGTACTTC. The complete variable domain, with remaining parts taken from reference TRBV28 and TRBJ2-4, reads DVKVTQSSRYLVKRTGEKVFLECVQDMDHENMFWYRQDPGLGLRLIYFSYDVKMKEKGDIPEGYSVSREKKERFSLILESASTNQTSMYLCASSPTKTTYIQYFGAGTRLSVL.

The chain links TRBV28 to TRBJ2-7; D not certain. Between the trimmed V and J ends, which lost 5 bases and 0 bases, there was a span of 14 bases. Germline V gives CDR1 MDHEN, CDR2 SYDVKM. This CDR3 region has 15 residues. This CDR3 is CASSELDVSSYEQYF. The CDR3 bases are TGTGCCAGCAGTGAGCTGGATGTCAGCTCCTACGAGCAGTACTTC.

CDR3 sequence: CASSFSGFPYEQYF. The CDR3 coding sequence is TGTGCCAGCAGTTTCTCCGGGTTTCCCTACGAGCAGTACTTC. This chain uses TRBV28 with TRBJ2-7; D gene ambiguous. The CDR3 length is 14 residues. Germline V gene lookup returns CDR1 MDHEN and CDR2 SYDVKM. V was trimmed by 3 bases and J by 2 bases, leaving 11 bases between them.

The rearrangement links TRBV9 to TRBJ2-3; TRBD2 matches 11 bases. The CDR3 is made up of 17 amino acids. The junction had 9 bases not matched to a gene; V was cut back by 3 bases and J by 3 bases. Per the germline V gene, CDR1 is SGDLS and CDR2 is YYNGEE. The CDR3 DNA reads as TGTGCCAGCAGCGCCACTAGCGGGGGCCTCCGAACAGATACGCAGTATTTT. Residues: CASSATSGGLRTDTQYF. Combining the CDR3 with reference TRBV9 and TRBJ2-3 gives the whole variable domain DSGVTQTPKHLITATGQRVTLRCSPRSGDLSVYWYQQSLDQGLQFLIQYYNGEERAKGNILERFSAQQFPDLHSELNLSSLELGDSALYFCASSATSGGLRTDTQYFGPGTRLTVL.

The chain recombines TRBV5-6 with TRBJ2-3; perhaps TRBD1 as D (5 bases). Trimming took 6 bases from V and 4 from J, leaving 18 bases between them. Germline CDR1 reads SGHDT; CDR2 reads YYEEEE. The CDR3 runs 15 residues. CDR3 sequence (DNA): TGTGCCAGCACCGACCAGGGTAAGGATGCAGATACGCAGTATTTT. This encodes CASTDQGKDADTQYF. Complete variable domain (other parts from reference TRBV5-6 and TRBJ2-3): DAGVTQSPTHLIKTRGQQVTLRCSPKSGHDTVSWYQQALGQGPQFIFQYYEEEERQRGNFPDRFSGHQFPNYSSELNVNALLLGDSALYLCASTDQGKDADTQYFGPGTRLTVL.

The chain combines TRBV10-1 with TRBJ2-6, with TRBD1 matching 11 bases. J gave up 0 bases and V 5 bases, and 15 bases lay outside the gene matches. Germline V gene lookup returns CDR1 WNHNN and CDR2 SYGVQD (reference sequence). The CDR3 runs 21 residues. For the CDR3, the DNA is TGCGCCAGCAGTCTTTTCTCTTCCCCCGGGACAGGGGGCTCTGGGGCCAACGTCCTGACTTTC. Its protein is CASSLFSSPGTGGSGANVLTF.

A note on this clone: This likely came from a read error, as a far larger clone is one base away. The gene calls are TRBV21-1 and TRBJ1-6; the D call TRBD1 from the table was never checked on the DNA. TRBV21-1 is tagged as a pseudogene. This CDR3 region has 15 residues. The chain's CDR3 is CPSSPPGQGGSPLHF. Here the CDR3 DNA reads TGTCCCAGCAGCCCCCCAGGACAGGGGGGCTCACCCCTCCACTTT.

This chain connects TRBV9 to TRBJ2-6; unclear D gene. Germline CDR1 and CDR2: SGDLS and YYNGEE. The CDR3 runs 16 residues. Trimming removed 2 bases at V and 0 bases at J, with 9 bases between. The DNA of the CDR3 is TGTGCCAGCAGCGTCTACCGGTACTCTGGGGCCAACGTCCTGACTTTC. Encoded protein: CASSVYRYSGANVLTF.

The CDR3, as DNA: TGCGCCAGCAGCCAATCAGGGGGCACAGATACGCAGTATTTT. Amino acid sequence: CASSQSGGTDTQYF. The J gene is TRBJ2-3, the V gene TRBV4-3, with a possible D match to TRBD1 (6 bases). V was clipped by 2 bases and J by 1 base, with 7 bases between them. CDR3 length: 14 residues. Germline lookup yields CDR1 LGHNA and CDR2 YSLEER.

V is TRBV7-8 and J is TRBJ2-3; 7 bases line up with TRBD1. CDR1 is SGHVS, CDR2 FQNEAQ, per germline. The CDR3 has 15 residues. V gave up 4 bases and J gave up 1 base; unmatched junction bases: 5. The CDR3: CASSSDRVGTDTQYF. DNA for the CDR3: TGTGCCAGCAGCTCAGACAGGGTAGGCACAGATACGCAGTATTTT.

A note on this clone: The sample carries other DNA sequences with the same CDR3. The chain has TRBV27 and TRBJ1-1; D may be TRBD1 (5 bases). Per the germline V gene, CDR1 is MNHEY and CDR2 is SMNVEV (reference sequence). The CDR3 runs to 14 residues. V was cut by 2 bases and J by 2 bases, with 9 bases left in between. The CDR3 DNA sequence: TGTGCCAGCAGTTTAGGCAGGGTAAACACTGAAGCTTTCTTT. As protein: CASSLGRVNTEAFF.

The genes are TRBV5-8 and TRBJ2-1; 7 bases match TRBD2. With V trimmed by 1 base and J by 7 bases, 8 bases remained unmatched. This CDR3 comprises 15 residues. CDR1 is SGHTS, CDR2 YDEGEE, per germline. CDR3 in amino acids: CASSLPGEGGNEQFF. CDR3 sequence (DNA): TGTGCCAGCAGCTTGCCGGGGGAGGGAGGTAATGAGCAGTTCTTC. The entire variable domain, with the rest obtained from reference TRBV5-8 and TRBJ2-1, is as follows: EAGVTQSPTHLIKTRGQQATLRCSPISGHTSVYWYQQALGLGLQFLLWYDEGEERNRGNFPPRFSGRQFPNYSSELNVNALELEDSALYLCASSLPGEGGNEQFFGPGTRLTVL.